The clone carrying this TCR beta chain was detected many times. TCRdb called the 5' RACE reads again in MiXCR, with one record for every CDR3 protein. The table has 100,000 to 150,000 distinct CDR3 sequences, over 10% seen once. The data were obtained in a study of CD8 T cells in ankylosing spondylitis. The CDR3 consists of 13 residues. V lost 4 bases to trimming and J lost 1 base, with 11 bases between them. Per germline, CDR1 GTSNPN and CDR2 SVGIG (reference sequence). The TCR was taken from a female donor with ankylosing spondylitis or in good health (not recorded which). The chain recombines TRBV30 with TRBJ2-7, with D perhaps TRBD1 (6 bases). Sequencing was done on a sample of blood, either unsorted or a sorted T cell fraction (not recorded which). Here the CDR3 reads CAWKVQGSYEQYF. CDR3 nucleotide sequence: TGTGCCTGGAAAGTACAGGGATCCTACGAGCAGTACTTC.